The 12 T cell receptor beta chains listed next were all sequenced from one sample in a study of response to subunit inactivated influenza vaccine. TCRdb re-called the RT-PCR reads with MiXCR, one entry per CDR3 protein. The table records around 530,000 distinct CDR3 sequences, roughly 12% of them present only once. This material consisted of PBMCs from blood, taken on the day of vaccination. The receptors were gathered from a man in his forties or fifties who received an inactivated influenza vaccine.

The chain links TRBV11-2 to TRBJ1-3; TRBD1 matches 8 bases. Per the germline V gene, CDR1 is SGHAT and CDR2 is FQNNGV. The CDR3 contains 15 residues. The V gene end was trimmed by 2 bases and the J gene end by 4 bases; junction bases not matched to a gene: 4. CDR3: CASSLMTGAGNTIYF. In DNA form, the CDR3 reads TGTGCCAGCAGCTTAATGACAGGGGCCGGAAACACCATATATTTT.

In its sample, this clonotype was seen many times. CDR3 region: CASSLSRFTGELFF. The CDR3 bases are TGTGCCAGCAGTTTGTCACGGTTTACCGGGGAGCTGTTTTTT. This sequence joins TRBV12-3 or TRBV12-4 and TRBJ2-2; no definite D call. This CDR3 is 14 amino acids long. V lost 3 bases, J lost 5 bases, and 10 bases lay in between.

This clonotype was observed a handful of times. The chain links TRBV6-2 or TRBV6-3 to TRBJ2-2, with D uncertain. Per the germline V gene, CDR1 is MNHEY and CDR2 is SVGEGT. Trimming took off 4 bases at V and 0 bases at J, with 15 bases between the two ends. The CDR3 sequence is 17 residues long. CDR3 sequence reads: CASSSLLGVTNTGELFF. The DNA of the CDR3 is TGTGCCAGCAGTTCCCTTCTTGGGGTTACGAACACCGGGGAGCTGTTTTTT.

The chain joins TRBV12-3 or TRBV12-4 to TRBJ2-5; 11 bases map to TRBD1. The CDR3 sequence is 16 residues long. V lost 6 bases and J lost 4; bases outside the gene matches: 10. The CDR3 here is CASRLGQGATGETQYF. The CDR3 bases are TGTGCCAGCAGACTCGGACAGGGGGCAACTGGAGAGACCCAGTACTTC.

V usage is TRBV20-1 and J usage is TRBJ1-4; 9 nucleotides align to TRBD1. This CDR3 has 15 amino acids. The germline gives CDR1 DFQATT, CDR2 SNEGSKA (reference sequence). The V gene end was trimmed by 5 bases and the J gene end by 7 bases; junction bases not matched to a gene: 11. CDR3 sequence reads: CSASGQGVMFEKLFF. CDR3 sequence (DNA): TGCAGTGCTTCGGGACAGGGTGTAATGTTTGAAAAACTGTTTTTT.

The rearrangement joins TRBV11-2 to TRBJ2-5, with D possibly being TRBD1 (6 bases). Trimming took 0 bases from V and 1 from J, leaving 9 bases between them. The CDR3 is 15 amino acids. Germline-derived CDR1 and CDR2 are SGHAT and FQNNGV. The CDR3 reads CASSLEYRAQETQYF. The CDR3 region has the DNA TGTGCCAGCAGCTTAGAATACAGGGCCCAAGAGACCCAGTACTTC.

The chain has TRBV7-2 and TRBJ2-3; a weak D match, TRBD1 (6 bases). This CDR3 comprises 12 residues. V was trimmed by 11 bases and J by 7 bases, leaving 16 bases between them. The germline CDR1 and CDR2 sequences are SGHTA and FQGNSA. CDR3: CACKQGLNTQYF. The CDR3, as DNA: TGTGCCTGCAAGCAGGGGCTGAATACGCAGTATTTT.

This clonotype has more than one count but fewer than ten. The chain has TRBV2 and TRBJ2-2, with 14 positions matching TRBD2. The ends lost 8 bases at V and 4 bases at J; junction bases unmatched: 15. Germline assignment: CDR1 SNHLY and CDR2 FYNNEI. This CDR3 spans 19 amino acids. DNA for the CDR3: TGTGCCAGCCGCCCACCGGGACTAGCGGGGGCAGGGGGCACCGGGGAGCTGTTTTTT. Translating gives CASRPPGLAGAGGTGELFF.

The chain is built from TRBV20-1 and TRBJ2-2, with 12 bases matching TRBD2. CDR1 DFQATT and CDR2 SNEGSKA come from the germline V gene (reference sequence). CDR3 length: 15 amino acids. The V segment lost 1 base and the J segment 8 bases; nucleotides outside the gene matches: 5. CDR3 nucleotide sequence: TGCAGTGCTAGAGCGGCTAGCGGGGGGGTGGGGGAGCTGTTTTTT. It translates to CSARAASGGVGELFF.

This clonotype has a handful of counts. This chain connects TRBV7-9 to TRBJ2-1, with unresolved D. Per germline, CDR1 SEHNR and CDR2 FQNEAQ (reference sequence). The CDR3 has 14 residues. V dropped 1 base and J dropped 5 bases, with 9 bases sitting between them. The CDR3: CASSLVSRHNEQFF. DNA of the CDR3: TGTGCCAGCAGCTTAGTGAGTCGACACAATGAGCAGTTCTTC.

This clonotype occurred a few times. The V gene is TRBV4-2, the J gene TRBJ2-5; D remains ambiguous. Between the trimmed V and J ends, which lost 4 bases and 1 base, there was a span of 7 bases. Germline CDR1 is LGHNA and CDR2 is YNFKEQ. CDR3 length: 13 residues. For the CDR3, the DNA is TGTGCCAGCAGCCCACAGATCCAAGAGACCCAGTACTTC. Protein sequence: CASSPQIQETQYF.

In this sample, this clonotype turned up many times. This rearrangement joins TRBV29-1 to TRBJ2-5, with TRBD1 matching over 8 bases. CDR3 size: 12 residues. The germline gives CDR1 SQVTM, CDR2 ANQGSEA. Trimming cost V 4 bases and J 5 bases; bases outside gene matches: 3. CDR3 sequence: CSVGRGLETQYF. CDR3 sequence (DNA): TGCAGCGTTGGCAGGGGGCTGGAGACCCAGTACTTC.